What follows are 8 T cell receptor beta chains derived from one specimen sequenced in a study of response to subunit inactivated influenza vaccine. TCRdb re-derived calls from the RT-PCR reads in MiXCR, one entry per CDR3 protein. The table includes around 480,000 distinct CDR3 sequences, approximately 11% detected once. The specimen comprised PBMCs from blood, sampled roughly 47 days after vaccination. The receptors here all came from a man aged 50 or older who received an inactivated influenza vaccine.

This clonotype was observed at least ten times. The genes are TRBV7-2 and TRBJ2-1, with D tentatively TRBD2 (7 bases). V lost 0 bases to trimming and J lost 3 bases, with 12 bases between them. There are 16 residues in the CDR3. Germline V gene data show CDR1 as SGHTA and CDR2 as FQGNSA. The CDR3 reads CASSLAGRGIYNEQFF. The CDR3 DNA sequence: TGTGCCAGCAGCTTAGCAGGGAGGGGGATCTACAATGAGCAGTTCTTC.

This clonotype was seen a few times. This chain connects TRBV5-1 to TRBJ2-5, with unresolved D. CDR3 length: 14 amino acids. Trimming pared 2 bases from V and 0 bases from J, leaving 8 bases between. Looked up from germline, CDR1 is SGHRS and CDR2 is YFSETQ. The DNA for the CDR3 is TGCGCCAGCAGCTTCCAGGATAACCAAGAGACCCAGTACTTC. Translating gives CASSFQDNQETQYF.

This chain uses TRBV7-3 with TRBJ2-1; TRBD2 aligns across 8 bases. Trimming at V came to 0 bases and at J to 0 bases, leaving 4 bases not matched to a gene. This CDR3 has 17 residues. Germline V lookup: CDR1 SGHTA, CDR2 FQGTGA. The CDR3 loop is CASSLTGGRNSYNEQFF. The CDR3 bases are TGTGCCAGCAGCTTAACTGGCGGGAGGAACTCCTACAATGAGCAGTTCTTC.

J is TRBJ1-5 and V is TRBV6-2 or TRBV6-3, with D hard to call. Per germline, CDR1 MNHEY and CDR2 SVGEGT. There are 13 residues in the CDR3. The V and J ends lost 8 bases and 0 bases respectively, with 8 bases between them. The DNA of the CDR3 is TGTGCCAGCGTCGGGGATAGCAATCAGCCCCAGCATTTT. It is translated as CASVGDSNQPQHF.

This rearrangement joins TRBV5-4 to TRBJ1-4; D gene ambiguous. Germline V CDR1 and CDR2: SGHNT, YYREEE (reference sequence). The germline V and J ends were trimmed by 4 bases and 0 bases, with 7 bases remaining between them. The CDR3 runs to 14 residues. CDR3 nucleotide sequence: TGTGCCAGCAGCCCCAGTTCAACTAATGAAAAACTGTTTTTT. This encodes CASSPSSTNEKLFF.

The sample holds a few counts of this clonotype. V gene TRBV11-2 combines with J gene TRBJ2-2; 11 bases agree with TRBD2. V lost 5 bases to trimming and J lost 2 bases; unmatched junction nucleotides: 4. Germline V gives CDR1 SGHAT, CDR2 FQNNGV. This CDR3 comprises 16 residues. For the CDR3, the DNA is TGTGCCAGCAGCGTGGGACTAGCGGTAAACACCGGGGAGCTGTTTTTT. Translation gives CASSVGLAVNTGELFF. Variable domain in full (rest from reference TRBV11-2 and TRBJ2-2): EAGVAQSPRYKIIEKRQSVAFWCNPISGHATLYWYQQILGQGPKLLIQFQNNGVVDDSQLPKDRFSAERLKGVDSTLKIQPAKLEDSAVYLCASSVGLAVNTGELFFGEGSRLTVL.

This clonotype was observed a handful of times. The chain employs TRBV10-3 and TRBJ2-3; 9 bases are shared with TRBD2. V lost 6 bases to trimming and J lost 5 bases; unmatched junction nucleotides: 3. The germline V gene has CDR1 ENHRY and CDR2 SYGVKD. The CDR3 has 13 amino acids. As DNA, the CDR3 is TGTGCCATCAGGAGCGGGGGGATAGATACGCAGTATTTT. It yields the protein CAIRSGGIDTQYF.

This clonotype was observed once. The V call is TRBV9, the J call TRBJ2-1, with 9 bases aligning to TRBD1. The V segment lost 4 bases and the J segment 3 bases; nucleotides outside the gene matches: 8. The CDR3 totals 16 residues. Per the germline V gene, CDR1 is SGDLS and CDR2 is YYNGEE. The CDR3 spells CASSPRTGENYNEQFF. The CDR3 nucleotides read TGTGCCAGCAGCCCCCGGACAGGGGAAAACTACAATGAGCAGTTCTTC.